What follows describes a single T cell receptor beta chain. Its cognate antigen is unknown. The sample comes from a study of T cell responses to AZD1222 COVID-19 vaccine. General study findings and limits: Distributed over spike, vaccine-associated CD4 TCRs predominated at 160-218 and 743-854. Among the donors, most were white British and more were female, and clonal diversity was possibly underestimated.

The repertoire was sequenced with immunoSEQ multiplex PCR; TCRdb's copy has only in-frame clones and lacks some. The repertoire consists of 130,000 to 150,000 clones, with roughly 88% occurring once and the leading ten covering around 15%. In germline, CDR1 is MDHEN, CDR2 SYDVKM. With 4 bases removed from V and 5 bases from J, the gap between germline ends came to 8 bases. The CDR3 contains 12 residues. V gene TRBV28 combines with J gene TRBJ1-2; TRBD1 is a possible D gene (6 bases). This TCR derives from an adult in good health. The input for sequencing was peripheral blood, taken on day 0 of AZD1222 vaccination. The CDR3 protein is CASSSQGYGYTF. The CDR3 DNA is TGTGCCAGCAGTTCACAGGGTTATGGCTACACCTTC.